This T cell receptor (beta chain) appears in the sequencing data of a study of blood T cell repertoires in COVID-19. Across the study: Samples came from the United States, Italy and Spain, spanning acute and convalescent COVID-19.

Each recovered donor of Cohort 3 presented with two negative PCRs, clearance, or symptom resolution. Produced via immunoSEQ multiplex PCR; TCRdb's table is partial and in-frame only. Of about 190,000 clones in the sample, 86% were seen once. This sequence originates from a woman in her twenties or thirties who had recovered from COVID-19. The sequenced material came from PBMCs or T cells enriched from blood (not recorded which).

CDR3 region: CASMTLAGGPRGQETQYF. The CDR3, as DNA: TGTGCCAGCATGACACTAGCGGGAGGGCCGAGGGGGCAAGAGACCCAGTACTTC. This chain connects TRBV2 to TRBJ2-5; TRBD2 matches 13 bases. The ends lost 7 bases at V and 2 bases at J; junction bases unmatched: 13. Germline lookup yields CDR1 SNHLY and CDR2 FYNNEI. The CDR3 sequence is 18 residues long.